This T cell receptor (beta chain) comes out of a study of graft-versus-host responses after intestinal transplantation. At the level of the study: Recipients got multivisceral, liver-intestinal, or isolated intestinal transplants.

The V gene lost 6 bases and the J gene lost 7 bases, with 7 bases spanning the gap. CDR1 is KGHSH and CDR2 is LQKENI in the germline V gene. The CDR3 is made up of 12 amino acids. The culture paired 200,000 irradiated violet-dye-labeled stimulators with 200,000 CFSE-labeled responders. CFSE-low proliferating responders, CD3+CD4+ and CD3+CD8+, were sorted post-reaction. The data were produced by immunoSEQ multiplex PCR, yet TCRdb's version contains in-frame clones alone and is incomplete. The sample shows over 15,000 clones, 33% of them seen only once. The TCR sequence derives from a human patient who received an intestinal transplant. The material was alloreactive CD4+ T cells from a mixed lymphocyte reaction culture, obtained before intestinal transplant. Described subset: CFSE-low proliferating T cells sorted from approximately 6-day pre-transplant mixed lymphocyte reaction (GvH or HvG direction). V usage is TRBV18 and J usage is TRBJ1-6, with D hard to call. The CDR3 nucleotides read TGTGCCAGCTCGCATGTGAATTCACCCCTCCACTTT. It specifies CASSHVNSPLHF.